This T cell receptor (beta chain) derives from a study of Ad26.COV2.S vaccination and SARS-CoV-2 variants. Study-wide background: The authors gave Ad26.COV2.S intramuscularly, either once or twice 56 days apart.

The CDR3 loop spans 14 amino acids. Germline-derived CDR1 and CDR2 are GTSNPN and SVGIG (reference sequence). V shed 2 bases and J 1 base; nucleotides not matched to a gene: 3. Sequencing was performed with immunoSEQ multiplex PCR; in TCRdb, only in-frame clones are kept and a portion is missing. Of approximately 480,000 clones in the sample, 87% are singletons; the top ten hold over 10%. Comments on this clone: Antigen unknown.

The treatment denotes: some 20 received Ad26.COV2.S at low or high dose, single or two shots; about 5 received placebo; per-sample allocation not given. It was on day 63 after the first vaccine or placebo injection that samples were taken. Study results and caveats: Spike-specific CD8+ and CD4+ T cell responses reportedly showed substantial breadth after vaccination. Placebo recipients had lower spike-specific TCR breadth than vaccine recipients.

The starting material was peripheral blood, obtained in a trial of Ad26.COV2.S vaccine versus placebo. The genes are TRBV30 and TRBJ2-5, with 8 bases matching TRBD2. This receptor was obtained from a person aged 18-65 years who received the Ad26.COV2.S COVID-19 vaccine or a placebo. In DNA, the CDR3 is TGTGCCTGGAGTCGGGGGGGAACCCAAGAGACCCAGTACTTC. It translates to CAWSRGGTQETQYF. Full variable domain (outside the CDR3, taken from reference TRBV30 and TRBJ2-5): SQTIHQWPATLVQPVGSPLSLECTVEGTSNPNLYWYRQAAGRGLQLLFYSVGIGQISSEVPQNLSASRPQDRQFILSSKKLLLSDSGFYLCAWSRGGTQETQYFGPGTRLLVL.